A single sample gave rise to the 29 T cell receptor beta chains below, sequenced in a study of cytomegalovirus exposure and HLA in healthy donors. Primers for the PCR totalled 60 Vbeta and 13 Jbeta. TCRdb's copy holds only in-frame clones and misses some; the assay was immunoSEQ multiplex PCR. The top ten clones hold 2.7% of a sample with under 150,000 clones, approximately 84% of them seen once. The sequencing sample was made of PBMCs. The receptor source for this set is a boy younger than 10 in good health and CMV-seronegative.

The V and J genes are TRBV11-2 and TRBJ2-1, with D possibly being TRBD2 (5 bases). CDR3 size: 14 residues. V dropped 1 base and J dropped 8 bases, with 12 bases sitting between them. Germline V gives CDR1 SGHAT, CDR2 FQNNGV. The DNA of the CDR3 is TGTGCCAGCAGCTTAGTACGGGGTGGCTATGAGCAGTTCTTC. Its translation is CASSLVRGGYEQFF.

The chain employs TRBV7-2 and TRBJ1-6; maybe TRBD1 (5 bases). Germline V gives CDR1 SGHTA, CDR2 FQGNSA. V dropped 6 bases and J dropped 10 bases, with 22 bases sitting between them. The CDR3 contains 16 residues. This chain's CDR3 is CASSPDRGVEGSPLHF. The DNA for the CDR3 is TGTGCCAGCAGTCCTGATCGGGGGGTAGAAGGATCACCCCTCCACTTT.

The CDR3 DNA follows: TGTGCCAGTGCACCGGGACTAGTCTACGAGCAGTACTTC. It is translated as CASAPGLVYEQYF. V usage is TRBV19 and J usage is TRBJ2-7; 8 nucleotides match TRBD2. Trimming at V came to 8 bases and at J to 3 bases, leaving 6 bases not matched to a gene. Per germline, CDR1 LNHDA and CDR2 SQIVND (reference sequence). The CDR3 sequence is 13 residues long.

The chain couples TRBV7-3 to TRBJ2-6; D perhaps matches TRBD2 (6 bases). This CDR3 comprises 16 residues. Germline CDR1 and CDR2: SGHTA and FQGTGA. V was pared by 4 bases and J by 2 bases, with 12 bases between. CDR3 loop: CASSSSGTAGANVLTF. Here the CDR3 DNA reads TGTGCCAGCAGCTCCTCCGGGACTGCTGGGGCCAACGTCCTGACTTTC.

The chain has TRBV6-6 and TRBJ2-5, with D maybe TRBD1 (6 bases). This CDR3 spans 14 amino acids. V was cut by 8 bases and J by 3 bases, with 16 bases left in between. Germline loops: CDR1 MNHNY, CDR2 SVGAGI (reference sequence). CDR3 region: CASETGLVEETQYF. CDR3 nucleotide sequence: TGTGCCAGCGAGACAGGTCTAGTCGAAGAGACCCAGTACTTC.

The CDR3 is CASSSTGRDRAYEQYF. In nucleotides, the CDR3 is TGTGCCAGCAGCTCGACGGGGCGAGACAGGGCCTACGAGCAGTACTTC. The chain recombines TRBV7-9 with TRBJ2-7; 7 bases line up with TRBD1. CDR1 is SEHNR, CDR2 FQNEAQ, per germline (reference sequence). This CDR3 has 16 amino acids. V shed 4 bases and J 2 bases; nucleotides not matched to a gene: 11. The variable domain in full, with the rest retrieved from reference TRBV7-9 and TRBJ2-7, is DTGVSQNPRHKITKRGQNVTFRCDPISEHNRLYWYRQTLGQGPEFLTYFQNEAQLEKSRLLSDRFSAERPKGSFSTLEIQRTEQGDSAMYLCASSSTGRDRAYEQYFGPGTRLTVT.

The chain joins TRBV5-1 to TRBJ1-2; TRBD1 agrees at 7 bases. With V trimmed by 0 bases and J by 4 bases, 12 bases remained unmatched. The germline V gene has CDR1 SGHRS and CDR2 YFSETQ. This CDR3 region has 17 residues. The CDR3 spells CASSLEGQAPFVYGYTF. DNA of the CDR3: TGCGCCAGCAGCTTGGAAGGACAGGCCCCCTTTGTCTATGGCTACACCTTC.

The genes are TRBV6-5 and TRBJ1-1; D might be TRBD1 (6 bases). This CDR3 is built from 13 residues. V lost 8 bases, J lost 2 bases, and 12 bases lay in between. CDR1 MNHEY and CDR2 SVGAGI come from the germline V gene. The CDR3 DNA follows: TGTGCCAGCGGTCGACAGGAAAACACTGAAGCTTTCTTT. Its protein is CASGRQENTEAFF.

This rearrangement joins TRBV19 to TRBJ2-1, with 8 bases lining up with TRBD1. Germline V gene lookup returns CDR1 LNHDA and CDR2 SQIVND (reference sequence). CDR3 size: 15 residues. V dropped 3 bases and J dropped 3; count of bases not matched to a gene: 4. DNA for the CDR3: TGTGCCAGTAGTATTCTCGGGACAGGCTACAATGAGCAGTTCTTC. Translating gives CASSILGTGYNEQFF.

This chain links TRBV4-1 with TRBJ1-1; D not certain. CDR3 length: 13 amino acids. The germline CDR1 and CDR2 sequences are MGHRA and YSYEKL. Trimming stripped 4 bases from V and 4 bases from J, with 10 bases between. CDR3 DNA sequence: TGCGCCAGCAGCCTAAGAAGAGGCACTGAAGCTTTCTTT. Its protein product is CASSLRRGTEAFF.

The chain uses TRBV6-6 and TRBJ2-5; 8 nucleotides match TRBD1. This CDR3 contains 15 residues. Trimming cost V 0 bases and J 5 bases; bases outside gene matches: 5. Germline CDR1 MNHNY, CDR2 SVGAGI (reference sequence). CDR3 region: CASSYSTGDRETQYF. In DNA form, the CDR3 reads TGTGCCAGCAGTTACTCGACAGGGGACCGGGAGACCCAGTACTTC.

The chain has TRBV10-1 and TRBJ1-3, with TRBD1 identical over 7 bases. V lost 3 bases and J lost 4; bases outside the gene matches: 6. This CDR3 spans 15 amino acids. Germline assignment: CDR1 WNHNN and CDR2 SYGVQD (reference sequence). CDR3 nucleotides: TGCGCCAGCAGTGATCACAGGGGCCGAGGAAACACCATATATTTT. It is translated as CASSDHRGRGNTIYF.

The CDR3 DNA reads as TGTGCCAGTAGTTGGGTCCAGGGGAGCACAGATACGCAGTATTTT. This encodes CASSWVQGSTDTQYF. The gene calls are TRBV19 and TRBJ2-3; maybe TRBD1 (6 bases). The V end lost 5 bases, the J end lost 0 bases, and 12 bases lay between the germline ends. Germline V lookup: CDR1 LNHDA, CDR2 SQIVND (reference sequence). This CDR3 has 15 amino acids.

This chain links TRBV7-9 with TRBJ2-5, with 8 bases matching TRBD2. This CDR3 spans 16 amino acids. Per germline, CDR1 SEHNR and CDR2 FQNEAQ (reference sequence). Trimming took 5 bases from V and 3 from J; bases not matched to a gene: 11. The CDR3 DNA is TGTGCCAGCAGCCCTTCTCTTGTAGCGGGGAAAGAGACCCAGTACTTC. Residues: CASSPSLVAGKETQYF.

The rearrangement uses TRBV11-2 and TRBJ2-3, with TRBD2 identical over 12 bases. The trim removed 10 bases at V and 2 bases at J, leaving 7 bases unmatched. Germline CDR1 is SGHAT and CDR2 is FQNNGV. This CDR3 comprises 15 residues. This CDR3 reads CATRTSGDPTDTQYF. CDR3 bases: TGTGCCACCCGGACTAGCGGGGATCCCACAGATACGCAGTATTTT.

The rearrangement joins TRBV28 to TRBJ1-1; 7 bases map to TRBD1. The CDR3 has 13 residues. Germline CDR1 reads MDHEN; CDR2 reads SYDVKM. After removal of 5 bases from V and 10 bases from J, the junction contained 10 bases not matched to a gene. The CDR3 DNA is TGTGCCAGCAGTGAGGGACAGACAAGGGGAGCTTTCTTT. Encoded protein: CASSEGQTRGAFF. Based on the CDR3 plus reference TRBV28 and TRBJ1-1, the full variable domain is DVKVTQSSRYLVKRTGEKVFLECVQDMDHENMFWYRQDPGLGLRLIYFSYDVKMKEKGDIPEGYSVSREKKERFSLILESASTNQTSMYLCASSEGQTRGAFFGQGTRLTVV.

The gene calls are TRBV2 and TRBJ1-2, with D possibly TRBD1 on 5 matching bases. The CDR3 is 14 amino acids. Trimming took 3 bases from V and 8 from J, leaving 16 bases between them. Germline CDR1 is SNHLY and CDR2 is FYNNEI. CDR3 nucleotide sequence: TGTGCCAGCAGTGAGAGTCCCAGGGTGAGCGGCTACACCTTC. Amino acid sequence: CASSESPRVSGYTF.

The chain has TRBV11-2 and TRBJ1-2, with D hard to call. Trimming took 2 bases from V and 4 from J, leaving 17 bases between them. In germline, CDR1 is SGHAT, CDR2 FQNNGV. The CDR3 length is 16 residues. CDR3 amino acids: CASSLMGSGGFYGYTF. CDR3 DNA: TGTGCCAGCAGCTTAATGGGATCCGGAGGGTTCTATGGCTACACCTTC.

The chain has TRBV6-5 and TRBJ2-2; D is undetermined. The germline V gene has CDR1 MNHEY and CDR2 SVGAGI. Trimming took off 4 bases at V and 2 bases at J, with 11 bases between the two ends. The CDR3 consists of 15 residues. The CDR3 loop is CASSSITDNTGELFF. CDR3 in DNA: TGTGCCAGCAGTTCCATCACAGATAACACCGGGGAGCTGTTTTTT.

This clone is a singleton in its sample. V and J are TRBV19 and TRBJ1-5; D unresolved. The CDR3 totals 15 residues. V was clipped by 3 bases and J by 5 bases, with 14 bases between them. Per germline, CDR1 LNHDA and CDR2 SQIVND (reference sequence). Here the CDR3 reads CASSIKPTADQPQHF. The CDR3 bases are TGTGCCAGTAGTATCAAGCCCACAGCGGATCAGCCCCAGCATTTT.

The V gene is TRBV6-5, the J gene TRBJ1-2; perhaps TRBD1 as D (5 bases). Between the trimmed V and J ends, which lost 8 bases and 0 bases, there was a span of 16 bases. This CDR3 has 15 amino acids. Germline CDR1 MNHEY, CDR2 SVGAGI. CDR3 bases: TGTGCCAGCTGTCCTGGGGGGGTGTCTAACTATGGCTACACCTTC. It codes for CASCPGGVSNYGYTF.

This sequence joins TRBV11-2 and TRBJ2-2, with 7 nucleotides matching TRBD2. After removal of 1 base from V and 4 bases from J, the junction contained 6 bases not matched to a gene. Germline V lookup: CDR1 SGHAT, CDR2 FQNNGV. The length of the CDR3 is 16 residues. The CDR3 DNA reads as TGTGCCAGCAGCTTAGGACGGGGGGTTAGCACCGGGGAGCTGTTTTTT. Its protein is CASSLGRGVSTGELFF.

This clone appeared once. The CDR3 DNA follows: TGTGCCAGCAGCTTTGGGCCAGGGGATCAGCCCCAGCATTTT. It specifies CASSFGPGDQPQHF. V is TRBV7-9 and J is TRBJ1-5; D possibly corresponds to TRBD1 (6 bases). Per the germline V gene, CDR1 is SEHNR and CDR2 is FQNEAQ (reference sequence). Between the trimmed V and J ends, which lost 3 bases and 5 bases, there was a span of 11 bases. The CDR3 sequence is 14 residues long. The whole variable domain, filled in from reference TRBV7-9 and TRBJ1-5, reads DTGVSQNPRHKITKRGQNVTFRCDPISEHNRLYWYRQTLGQGPEFLTYFQNEAQLEKSRLLSDRFSAERPKGSFSTLEIQRTEQGDSAMYLCASSFGPGDQPQHFGDGTRLSIL.

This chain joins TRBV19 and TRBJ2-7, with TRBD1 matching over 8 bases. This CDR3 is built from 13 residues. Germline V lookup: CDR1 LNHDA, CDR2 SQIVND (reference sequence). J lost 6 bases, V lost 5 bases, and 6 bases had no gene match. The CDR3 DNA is TGTGCCAGTAGTGCTGGACAGGGCGGCGAGCAGTACTTC. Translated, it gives CASSAGQGGEQYF.

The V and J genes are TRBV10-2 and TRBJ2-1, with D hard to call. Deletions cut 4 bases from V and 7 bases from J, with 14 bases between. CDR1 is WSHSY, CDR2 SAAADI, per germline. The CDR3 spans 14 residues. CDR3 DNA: TGCGCCAGCAGTGCGATAGGAGACTCTAATGAGCAGTTCTTC. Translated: CASSAIGDSNEQFF.

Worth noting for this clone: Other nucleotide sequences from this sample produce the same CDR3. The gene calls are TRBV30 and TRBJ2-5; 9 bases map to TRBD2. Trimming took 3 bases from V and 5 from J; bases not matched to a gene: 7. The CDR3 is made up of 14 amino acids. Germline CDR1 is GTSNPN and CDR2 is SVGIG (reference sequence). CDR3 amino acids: CAWSQAGGGETQYF. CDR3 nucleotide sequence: TGTGCCTGGAGCCAAGCGGGGGGAGGTGAGACCCAGTACTTC.

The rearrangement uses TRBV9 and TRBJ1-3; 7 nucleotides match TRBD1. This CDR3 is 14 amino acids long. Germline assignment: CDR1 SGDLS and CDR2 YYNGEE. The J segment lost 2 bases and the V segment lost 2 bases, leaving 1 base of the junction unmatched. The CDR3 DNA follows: TGTGCCAGCAGCGTCGGGACAGCTGGAAACACCATATATTTT. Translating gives CASSVGTAGNTIYF.

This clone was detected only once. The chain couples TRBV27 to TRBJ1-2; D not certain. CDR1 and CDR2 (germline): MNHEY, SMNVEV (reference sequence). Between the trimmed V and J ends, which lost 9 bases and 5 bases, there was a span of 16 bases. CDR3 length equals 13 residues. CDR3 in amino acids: CASAEIFGYGYTF. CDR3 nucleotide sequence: TGTGCCAGTGCGGAAATCTTTGGGTATGGCTACACCTTC.

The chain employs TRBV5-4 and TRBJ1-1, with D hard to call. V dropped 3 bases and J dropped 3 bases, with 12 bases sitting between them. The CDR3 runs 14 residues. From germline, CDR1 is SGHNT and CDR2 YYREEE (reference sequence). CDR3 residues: CASSSGGKDTEAFF. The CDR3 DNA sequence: TGTGCCAGCAGCTCCGGCGGGAAGGACACTGAAGCTTTCTTT.